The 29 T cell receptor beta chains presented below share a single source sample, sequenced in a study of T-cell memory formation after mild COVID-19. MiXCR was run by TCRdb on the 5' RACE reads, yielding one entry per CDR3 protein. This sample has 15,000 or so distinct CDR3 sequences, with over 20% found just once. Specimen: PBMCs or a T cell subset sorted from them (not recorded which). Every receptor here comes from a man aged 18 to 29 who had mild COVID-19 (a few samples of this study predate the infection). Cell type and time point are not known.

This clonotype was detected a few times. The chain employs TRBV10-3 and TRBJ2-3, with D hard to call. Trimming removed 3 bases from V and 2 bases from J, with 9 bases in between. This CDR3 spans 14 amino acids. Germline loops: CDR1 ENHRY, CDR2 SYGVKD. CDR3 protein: CAISDRAPTDTQYF. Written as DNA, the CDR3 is TGTGCCATCAGTGATAGGGCTCCCACAGATACGCAGTATTTT.

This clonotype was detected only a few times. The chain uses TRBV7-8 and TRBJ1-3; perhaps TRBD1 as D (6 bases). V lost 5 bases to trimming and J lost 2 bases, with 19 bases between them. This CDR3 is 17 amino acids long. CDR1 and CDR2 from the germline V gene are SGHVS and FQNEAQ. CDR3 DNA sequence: TGTGCCAGCAGCGGCGTCCGGGGGGCCACGACTGGAAACACCATATATTTT. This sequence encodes CASSGVRGATTGNTIYF.

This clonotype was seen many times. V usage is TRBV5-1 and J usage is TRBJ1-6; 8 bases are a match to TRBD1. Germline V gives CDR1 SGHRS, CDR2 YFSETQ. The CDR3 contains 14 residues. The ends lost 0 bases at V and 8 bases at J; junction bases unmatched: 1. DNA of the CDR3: TGCGCCAGCAGCTTGGCAGGGGGCTATTCACCCCTCCACTTT. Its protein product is CASSLAGGYSPLHF.

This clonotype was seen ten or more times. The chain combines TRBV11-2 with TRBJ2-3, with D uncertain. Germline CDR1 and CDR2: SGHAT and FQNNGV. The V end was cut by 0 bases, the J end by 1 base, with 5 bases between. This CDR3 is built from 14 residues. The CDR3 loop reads CASSLDSRTDTQYF. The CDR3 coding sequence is TGTGCCAGCAGCTTAGACAGCCGCACAGATACGCAGTATTTT. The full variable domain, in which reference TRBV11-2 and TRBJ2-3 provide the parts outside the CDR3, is EAGVAQSPRYKIIEKRQSVAFWCNPISGHATLYWYQQILGQGPKLLIQFQNNGVVDDSQLPKDRFSAERLKGVDSTLKIQPAKLEDSAVYLCASSLDSRTDTQYFGPGTRLTVL.

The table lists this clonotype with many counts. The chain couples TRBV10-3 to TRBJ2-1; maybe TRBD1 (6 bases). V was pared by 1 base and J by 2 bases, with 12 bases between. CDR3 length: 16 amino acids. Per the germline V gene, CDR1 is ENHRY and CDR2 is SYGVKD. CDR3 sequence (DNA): TGTGCCATCAGTGAGTATCAGGGGCGGCCCTACAATGAGCAGTTCTTC. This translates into CAISEYQGRPYNEQFF.

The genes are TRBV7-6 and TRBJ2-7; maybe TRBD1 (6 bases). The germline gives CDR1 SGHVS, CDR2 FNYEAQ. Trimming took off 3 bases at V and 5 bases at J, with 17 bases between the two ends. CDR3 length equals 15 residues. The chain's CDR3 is CASSFGTRPTNEQYF. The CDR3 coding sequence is TGTGCCAGCAGCTTCGGGACACGGCCTACCAACGAGCAGTACTTC.

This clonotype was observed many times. CDR3 amino acids: CSAPRYSYNEQFF. The CDR3 coding sequence is TGCAGTGCCCCACGGTACTCCTACAATGAGCAGTTCTTC. The chain links TRBV20-1 to TRBJ2-1; D remains unclear. This CDR3 has 13 amino acids. Trimming removed 6 bases at V and 0 bases at J, with 9 bases between. Germline values: CDR1 DFQATT, CDR2 SNEGSKA (reference sequence).

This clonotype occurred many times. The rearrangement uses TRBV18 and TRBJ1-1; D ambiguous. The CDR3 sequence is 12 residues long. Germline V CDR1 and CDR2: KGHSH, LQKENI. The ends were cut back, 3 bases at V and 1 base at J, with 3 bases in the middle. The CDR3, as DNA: TGTGCCAGCTCACCGAGGAACACTGAAGCTTTCTTT. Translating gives CASSPRNTEAFF.

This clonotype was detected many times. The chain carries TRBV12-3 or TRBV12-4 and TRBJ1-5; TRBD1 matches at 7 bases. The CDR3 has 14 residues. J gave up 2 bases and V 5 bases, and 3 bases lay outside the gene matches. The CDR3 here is CASSLGQGNQPQHF. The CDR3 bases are TGTGCCAGCAGTCTCGGACAGGGCAATCAGCCCCAGCATTTT.

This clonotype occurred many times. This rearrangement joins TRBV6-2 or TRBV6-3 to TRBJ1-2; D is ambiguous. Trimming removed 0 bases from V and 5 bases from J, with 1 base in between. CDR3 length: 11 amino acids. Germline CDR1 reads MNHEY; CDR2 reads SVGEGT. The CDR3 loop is CASSYSYGYTF. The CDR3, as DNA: TGTGCCAGCAGTTACTCGTATGGCTACACCTTC.

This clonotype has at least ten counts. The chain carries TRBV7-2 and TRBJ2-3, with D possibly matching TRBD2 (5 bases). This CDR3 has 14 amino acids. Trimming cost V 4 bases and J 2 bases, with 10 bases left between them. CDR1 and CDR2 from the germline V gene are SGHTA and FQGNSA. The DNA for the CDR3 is TGTGCCAGCAGCTCCGGGATCCACACAGATACGCAGTATTTT. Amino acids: CASSSGIHTDTQYF.

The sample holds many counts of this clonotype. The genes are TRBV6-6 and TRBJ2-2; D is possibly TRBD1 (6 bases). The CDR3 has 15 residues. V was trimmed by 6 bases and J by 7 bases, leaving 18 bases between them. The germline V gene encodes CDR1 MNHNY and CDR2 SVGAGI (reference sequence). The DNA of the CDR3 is TGTGCCAGCAGACGCGAAGGGGGTGTTGTCGGGGAGCTGTTTTTT. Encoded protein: CASRREGGVVGELFF.

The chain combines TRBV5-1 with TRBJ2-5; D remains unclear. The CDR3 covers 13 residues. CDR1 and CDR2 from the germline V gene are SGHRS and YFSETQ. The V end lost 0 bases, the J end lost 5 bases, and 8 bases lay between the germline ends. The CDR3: CASSLGVEETQYF. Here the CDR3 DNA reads TGCGCCAGCAGCTTGGGAGTGGAGGAGACCCAGTACTTC.

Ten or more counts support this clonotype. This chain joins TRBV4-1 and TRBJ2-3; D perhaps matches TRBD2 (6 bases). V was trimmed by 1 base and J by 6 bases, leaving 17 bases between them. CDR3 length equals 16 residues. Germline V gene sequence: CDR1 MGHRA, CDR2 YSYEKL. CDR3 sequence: CASSQGSGLREDTQYF. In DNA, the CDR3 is TGCGCCAGCAGCCAAGGATCAGGGCTCCGGGAGGATACGCAGTATTTT.

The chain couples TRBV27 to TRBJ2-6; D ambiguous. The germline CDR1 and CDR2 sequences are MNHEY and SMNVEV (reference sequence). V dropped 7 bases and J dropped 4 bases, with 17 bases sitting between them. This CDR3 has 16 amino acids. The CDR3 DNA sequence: TGTGCCAGCAAGATCCACGGCATTGGGGGGGCCAACGTCCTGACTTTC. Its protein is CASKIHGIGGANVLTF.

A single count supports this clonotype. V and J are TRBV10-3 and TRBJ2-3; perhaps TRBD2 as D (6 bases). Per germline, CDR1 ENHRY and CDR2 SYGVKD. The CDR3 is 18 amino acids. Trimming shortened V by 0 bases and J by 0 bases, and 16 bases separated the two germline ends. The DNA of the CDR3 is TGTGCCATCAGTGAGTCGGTTCAACTAGCACTTAGCACAGATACGCAGTATTTT. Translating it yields CAISESVQLALSTDTQYF.

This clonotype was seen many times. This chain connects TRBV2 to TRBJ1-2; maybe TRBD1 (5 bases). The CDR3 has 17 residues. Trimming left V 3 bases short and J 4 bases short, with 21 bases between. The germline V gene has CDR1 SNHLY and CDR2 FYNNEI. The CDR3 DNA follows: TGTGCCAGCAGTGAGTCTAGGGGATGGCAGACTCGCTATGGCTACACCTTC. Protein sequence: CASSESRGWQTRYGYTF.

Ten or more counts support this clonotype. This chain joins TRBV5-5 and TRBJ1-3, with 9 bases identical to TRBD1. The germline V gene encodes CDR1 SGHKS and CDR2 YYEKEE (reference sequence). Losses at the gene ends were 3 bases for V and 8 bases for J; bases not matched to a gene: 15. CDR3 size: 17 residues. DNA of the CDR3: TGTGCCAGCAGCTGGACAGGGGAGCTTCATGAGATATACACCATATATTTT. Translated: CASSWTGELHEIYTIYF.

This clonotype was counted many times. CDR3 DNA: TGCAGTGCTAGTTTGGGGCAGGACGAGCAGTACTTC. This sequence encodes CSASLGQDEQYF. The J gene is TRBJ2-7, the V gene TRBV20-1; possibly TRBD1 for D (5 bases). Germline V lookup: CDR1 DFQATT, CDR2 SNEGSKA (reference sequence). The V end was cut by 3 bases, the J end by 5 bases, with 11 bases between. CDR3 length: 12 residues.

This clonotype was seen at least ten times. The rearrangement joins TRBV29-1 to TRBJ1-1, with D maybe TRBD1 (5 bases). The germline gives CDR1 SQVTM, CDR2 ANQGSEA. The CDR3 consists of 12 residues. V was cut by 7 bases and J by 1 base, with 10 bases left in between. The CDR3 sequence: CSGGVGNTEAFF. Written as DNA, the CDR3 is TGCAGCGGAGGGGTTGGGAACACTGAAGCTTTCTTT.

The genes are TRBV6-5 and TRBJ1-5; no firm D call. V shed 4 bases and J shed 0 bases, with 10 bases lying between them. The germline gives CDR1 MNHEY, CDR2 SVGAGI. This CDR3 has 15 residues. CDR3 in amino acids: CASSSTGNSNQPQHF. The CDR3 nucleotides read TGTGCCAGCAGTTCGACGGGAAATAGCAATCAGCCCCAGCATTTT.

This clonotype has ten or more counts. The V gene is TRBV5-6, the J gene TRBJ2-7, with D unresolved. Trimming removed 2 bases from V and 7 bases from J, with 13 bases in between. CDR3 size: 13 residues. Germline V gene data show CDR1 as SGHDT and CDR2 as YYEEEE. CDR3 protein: CASSFRRPVEQYF. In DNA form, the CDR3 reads TGTGCCAGCAGCTTCAGAAGGCCAGTTGAGCAGTACTTC. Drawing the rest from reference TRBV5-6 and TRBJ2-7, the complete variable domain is DAGVTQSPTHLIKTRGQQVTLRCSPKSGHDTVSWYQQALGQGPQFIFQYYEEEERQRGNFPDRFSGHQFPNYSSELNVNALLLGDSALYLCASSFRRPVEQYFGPGTRLTVT.

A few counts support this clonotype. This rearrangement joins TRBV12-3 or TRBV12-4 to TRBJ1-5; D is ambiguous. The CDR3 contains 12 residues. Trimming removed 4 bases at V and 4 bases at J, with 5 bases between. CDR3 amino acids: CASSSMNQPQHF. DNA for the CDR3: TGTGCCAGCAGTTCAATGAATCAGCCCCAGCATTTT.

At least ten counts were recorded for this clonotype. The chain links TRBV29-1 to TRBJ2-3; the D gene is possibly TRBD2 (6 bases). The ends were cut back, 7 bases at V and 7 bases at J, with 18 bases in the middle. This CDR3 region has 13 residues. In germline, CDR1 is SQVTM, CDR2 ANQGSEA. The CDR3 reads CSAYPTGGNTQYF. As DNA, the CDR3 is TGCAGCGCGTACCCGACTGGAGGGAATACGCAGTATTTT.

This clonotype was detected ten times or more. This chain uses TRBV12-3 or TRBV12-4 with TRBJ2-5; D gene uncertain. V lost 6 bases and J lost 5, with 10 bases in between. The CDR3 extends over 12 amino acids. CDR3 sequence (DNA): TGTGCCAGCAGCTCCCCAGTGGAGACCCAGTACTTC. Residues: CASSSPVETQYF.

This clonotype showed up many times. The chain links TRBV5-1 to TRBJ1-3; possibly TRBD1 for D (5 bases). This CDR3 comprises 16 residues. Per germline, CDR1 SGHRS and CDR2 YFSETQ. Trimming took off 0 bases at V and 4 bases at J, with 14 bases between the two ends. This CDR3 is CASSLVQGSLGNTIYF. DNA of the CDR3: TGCGCCAGCAGCTTGGTTCAGGGATCTTTGGGAAACACCATATATTTT. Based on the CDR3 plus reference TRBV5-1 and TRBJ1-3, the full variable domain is KAGVTQTPRYLIKTRGQQVTLSCSPISGHRSVSWYQQTPGQGLQFLFEYFSETQRNKGNFPGRFSGRQFSNSRSEMNVSTLELGDSALYLCASSLVQGSLGNTIYFGEGSWLTVV.

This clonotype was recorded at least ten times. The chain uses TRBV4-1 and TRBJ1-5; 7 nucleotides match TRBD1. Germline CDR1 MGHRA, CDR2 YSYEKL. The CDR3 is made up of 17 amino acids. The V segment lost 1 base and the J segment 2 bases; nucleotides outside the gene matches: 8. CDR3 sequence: CASSQVPQGVRNQPQHF. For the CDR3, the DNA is TGCGCCAGCAGCCAAGTACCCCAGGGGGTGCGCAATCAGCCCCAGCATTTT.

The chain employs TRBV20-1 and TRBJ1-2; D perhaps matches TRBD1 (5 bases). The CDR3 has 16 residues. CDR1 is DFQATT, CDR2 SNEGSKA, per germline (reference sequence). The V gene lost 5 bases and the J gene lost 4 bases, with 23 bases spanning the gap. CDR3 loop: CSAPSRGLLPVYGYTF. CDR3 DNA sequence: TGCAGTGCTCCCTCACGGGGGTTATTACCGGTCTATGGCTACACCTTC.

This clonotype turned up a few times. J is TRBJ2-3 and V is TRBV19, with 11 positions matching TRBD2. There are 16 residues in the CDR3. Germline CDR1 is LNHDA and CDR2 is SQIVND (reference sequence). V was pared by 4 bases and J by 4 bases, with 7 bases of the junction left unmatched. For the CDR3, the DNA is TGTGCCAGTAGTAGGATTAGCGGGGGGGTGGCAGATACGCAGTATTTT. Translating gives CASSRISGGVADTQYF. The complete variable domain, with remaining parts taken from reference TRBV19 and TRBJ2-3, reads DGGITQSPKYLFRKEGQNVTLSCEQNLNHDAMYWYRQDPGQGLRLIYYSQIVNDFQKGDIAEGYSVSREKKESFPLTVTSAQKNPTAFYLCASSRISGGVADTQYFGPGTRLTVL.